This T cell receptor (beta chain) was documented in a study of T cell repertoires in cytomegalovirus infection. The germline CDR1 and CDR2 sequences are DFQATT and SNEGSKA (reference sequence). The CDR3 runs to 13 residues. The ends were cut back, 3 bases at V and 4 bases at J, with 13 bases in the middle. TCRdb reprocessed the reads with MiXCR, giving one entry per CDR3 protein. Of about 140,000 distinct CDR3 sequences detected, 32% appear once; the ten largest clones hold around half. This clonotype occurred a few times. Its antigen is currently unknown. This specimen was CD8+ T cells from cultured PBMCs, taken from culture after CMV antigen stimulation. J is TRBJ2-7 and V is TRBV20-1, with unresolved D. The origin of this receptor is a human donor in good health (CMV status not recorded). Some clones in this sample may be carry-over from other donors' samples. CDR3 loop: CSASLVFGYEQYF. DNA of the CDR3: TGCAGTGCTAGCCTCGTATTCGGGTACGAGCAGTACTTC.